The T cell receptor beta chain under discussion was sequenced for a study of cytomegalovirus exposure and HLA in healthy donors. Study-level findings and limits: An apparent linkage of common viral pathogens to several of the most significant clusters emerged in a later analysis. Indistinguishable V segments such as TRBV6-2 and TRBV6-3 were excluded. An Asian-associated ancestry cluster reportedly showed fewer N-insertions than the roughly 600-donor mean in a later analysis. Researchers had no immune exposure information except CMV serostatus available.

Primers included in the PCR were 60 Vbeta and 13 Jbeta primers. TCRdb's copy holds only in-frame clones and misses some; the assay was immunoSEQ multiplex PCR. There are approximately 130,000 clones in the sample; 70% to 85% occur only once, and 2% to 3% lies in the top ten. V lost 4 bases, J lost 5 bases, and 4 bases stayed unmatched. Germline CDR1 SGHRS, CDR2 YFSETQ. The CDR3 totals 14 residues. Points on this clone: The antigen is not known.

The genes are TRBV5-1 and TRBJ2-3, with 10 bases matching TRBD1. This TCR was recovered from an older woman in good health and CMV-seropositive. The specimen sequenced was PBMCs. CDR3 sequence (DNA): TGCGCCAGCAGCAGGGACAGGGGATTAGATACGCAGTATTTT. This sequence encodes CASSRDRGLDTQYF.